This TCR beta chain comes out of a study of cytomegalovirus exposure and HLA in healthy donors. Study-level background: The early release's HLA-typed donors yielded approximately 85 million unique TCRs. Regarding the study as a whole: Most TCR beta V segments were productive about 90% or about 30% of the time in an earlier analysis.

Regarding this clone: Its antigen is not known.

This CDR3 contains 13 residues. The V segment lost 6 bases and the J segment 7 bases; nucleotides outside the gene matches: 9. Germline CDR1 is SQVTM and CDR2 is ANQGSEA. Primers for the PCR totalled 60 Vbeta and 13 Jbeta. The data were produced by immunoSEQ multiplex PCR, yet TCRdb's version contains in-frame clones alone and is incomplete. The repertoire holds about 200,000 clones, with 65% to 90% as singletons. Sample: PBMCs. This TCR was recovered from a woman aged 25 to 45 in good health and CMV-seronegative. The chain is built from TRBV29-1 and TRBJ2-7; TRBD1 aligns across 10 bases. The CDR3 region has the DNA TGCAGCGTCGAACGGACAGGGGGACTAGAGCAGTACTTC. Protein sequence: CSVERTGGLEQYF.